This T cell receptor beta chain was retrieved from a study of identical twins listed by TCRdb under 2016. Turning to the overall study: The study deep-sequenced TCR alpha and beta repertoires from monozygotic twins, unrelated adults of various ages and cord blood to test whether fetal clonotypes persist. Replicate twin experiments were performed at different times using different library preparation protocols to rule out contamination.

The CDR3 holds 13 amino acids from the cysteine to the phenylalanine. The kept DNA is CDR3 alone, 39 bases in frame from the first base. Sequences ENHRY (CDR1) and SYGVKD (CDR2) are obtained from the germline V gene. V drops 6 bases and J drops 0 bases, leaving 9 bases in between. The investigation overall reported the following: Out-of-frame TCR alpha sharing in monozygotic twins was systematically underestimated by recombination models, whereas sharing between unrelated individuals was in agreement with the recombination models. Because the same donors could not be followed over many years, the conclusions relied on cross-sectional statistical analysis. Excess twin sharing in beta out-of-frame sequences was weaker because fewer shared sequences lowered the signal-to-noise ratio. Compared with coincidental sharing between unrelated individuals, out-of-frame TCR alpha sequences shared between twins showed an excess of sequences with low generation probability. Invariant T cells such as MAIT and iNKT could partly confound zero-insertion analyses, though diverse VJ usage argued against this for most clonotypes. Fewer insertions were carried by abundant cord blood beta clonotypes; a weaker similar trend was observed in young adult naive repertoires, while no such trend was observed in memory repertoires.

Every donor in the study was a healthy Caucasian. Three pairs of female monozygotic twins, all aged roughly 18 to 29 years, were included in the twin cohort. CD4+ and CD8+ T cell populations were isolated with positive isolation kits from Invitrogen. Library preparation used 5' RACE. TCRdb names Illumina HiSeq 2000 as the instrument used. A universal primer binding site was added through template switching, and the final cDNA carried a unique molecular identifier so that TCR cDNA molecules could be counted accurately. Specific primers in the conserved constant-segment region were used to synthesize first-strand cDNA for the TCR alpha and beta chains. To control for contamination, every cDNA library carried two barcodes: a SMART-Mk sample barcode plus Illumina barcodes. TruSeq adapter sequences and Illumina sample barcodes were added in two successive PCR steps. TCR alpha and beta cDNA libraries were sequenced on the Illumina HiSeq platform with custom primers. As for the original processing: MiGEC processed the raw reads to extract unique molecular identifiers, while MiXCR was used to determine the CDR3 positions. For each individual, recombination models were inferred using an EM algorithm with the repgenHMM and IGoR tools. The analysis of shared clonotypes was done with the tcR package in R, with sharing normalized by the product of cloneset sizes. Out-of-frame nonproductive sequences were analyzed to study raw recombination free of thymic and clonal selection effects. TCRdb trimmed public reads at Q25 via fastp, called clones via MiXCR and kept in-frame beta chains. Each record represents a unique CDR3 protein, reported with the most common genes and DNA among its rows. TCRdb's processing, not the authors' own work, is the source of the V and J calls. This sample comprises over 250,000 distinct CDR3 sequences, just under 9.5% of them detected only once. 5.5% to 9% of the sample lies in the top ten.

This clonotype was picked up many times. Its antigen specificity is not known. No much larger clone is present one base from it, and per-base qualities are unavailable. These same data were also listed under a study on yellow fever vaccine responses in identical twins. From the second report: The authors reported that the T cell response to vaccination in identical twins appeared partly convergent and partly personalized. Focusing on identical twins, the study followed the T cell clones that responded to the vaccine, and did so with precision.

The sequencing sample was made of CD8+ T cells sorted from blood. This clonotype was sampled from a woman in her late teens or twenties in good health. Recombination linked TRBV10-3 to TRBJ2-7; TRBD1 could be the D gene, as 5 bases match. The nucleotides are TGTGCCATCAGCTACGACAGCTCCTACGAGCAGTACTTC. It encodes CAISYDSSYEQYF.